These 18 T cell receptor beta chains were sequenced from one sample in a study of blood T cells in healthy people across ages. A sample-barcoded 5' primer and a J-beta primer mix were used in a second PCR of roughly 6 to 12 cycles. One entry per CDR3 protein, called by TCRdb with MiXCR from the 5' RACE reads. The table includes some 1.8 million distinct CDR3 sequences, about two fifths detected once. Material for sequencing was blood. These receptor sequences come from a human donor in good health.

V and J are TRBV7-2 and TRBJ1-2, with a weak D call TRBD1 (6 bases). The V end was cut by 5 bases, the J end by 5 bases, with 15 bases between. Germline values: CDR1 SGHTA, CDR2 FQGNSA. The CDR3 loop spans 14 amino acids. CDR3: CASSESWGQYGYTF. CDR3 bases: TGTGCCAGCAGCGAAAGTTGGGGGCAATATGGCTACACCTTC. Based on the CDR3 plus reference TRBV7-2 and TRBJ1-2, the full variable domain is GAGVSQSPSNKVTEKGKDVELRCDPISGHTALYWYRQSLGQGLEFLIYFQGNSAPDKSGLPSDRFSAERTGGSVSTLTIQRTQQEDSAVYLCASSESWGQYGYTFGSGTRLTVV.

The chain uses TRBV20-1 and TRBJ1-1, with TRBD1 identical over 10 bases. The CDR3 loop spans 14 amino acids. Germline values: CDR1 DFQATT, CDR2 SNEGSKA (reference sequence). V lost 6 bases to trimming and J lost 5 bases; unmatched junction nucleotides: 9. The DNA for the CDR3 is TGCAGTGCCGAGACTCGACAGGGGGCAACTGAAGCTTTCTTT. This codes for CSAETRQGATEAFF.

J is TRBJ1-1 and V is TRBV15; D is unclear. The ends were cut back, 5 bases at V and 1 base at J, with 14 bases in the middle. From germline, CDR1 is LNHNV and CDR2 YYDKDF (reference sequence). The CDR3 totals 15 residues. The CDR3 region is CATSLGSGTNTEAFF. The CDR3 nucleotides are TGTGCCACCAGCCTTGGGTCAGGAACGAACACTGAAGCTTTCTTT.

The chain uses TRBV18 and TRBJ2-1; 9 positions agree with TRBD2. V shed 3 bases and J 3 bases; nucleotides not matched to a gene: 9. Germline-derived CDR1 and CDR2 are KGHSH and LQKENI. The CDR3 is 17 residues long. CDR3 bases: TGTGCCAGCTCACCCTGGCAGACTAGCGGAATCTACAATGAGCAGTTCTTC. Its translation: CASSPWQTSGIYNEQFF.

The CDR3 loop reads CASSDRQGVSLHNEQFF. CDR3 coding DNA: TGTGCCAGCAGTGACCGACAGGGGGTATCCCTCCACAATGAGCAGTTCTTC. V usage is TRBV6-2 or TRBV6-3 and J usage is TRBJ2-1, with TRBD1 identical over 9 bases. Per the germline V gene, CDR1 is MNHEY and CDR2 is SVGEGT. The CDR3 runs to 17 residues. V lost 5 bases to trimming and J lost 5 bases; unmatched junction nucleotides: 13.

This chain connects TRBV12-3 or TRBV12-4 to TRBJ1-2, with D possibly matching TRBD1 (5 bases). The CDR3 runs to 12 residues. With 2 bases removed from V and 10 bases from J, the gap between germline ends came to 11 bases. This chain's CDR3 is CASSLSTDDYTF. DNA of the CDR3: TGTGCCAGCAGTTTATCGACAGATGACTACACCTTC.

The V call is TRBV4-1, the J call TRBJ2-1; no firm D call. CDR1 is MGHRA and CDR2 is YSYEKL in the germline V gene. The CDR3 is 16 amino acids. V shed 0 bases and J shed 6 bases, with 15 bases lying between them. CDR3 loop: CASSQDPSVGGNEQFF. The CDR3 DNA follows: TGCGCCAGCAGCCAAGACCCTTCGGTGGGCGGCAATGAGCAGTTCTTC.

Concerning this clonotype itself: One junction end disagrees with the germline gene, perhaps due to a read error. The CDR3 spells CDTSRGWTKNIQYF. CDR3 DNA sequence: TGTGACACCAGCAGAGGGTGGACCAAAAACATTCAGTACTTC. The chain employs TRBV15 and TRBJ2-4, with D possibly matching TRBD2 (5 bases). Germline CDR1 LNHNV, CDR2 YYDKDF (reference sequence). The CDR3 extends over 14 amino acids.

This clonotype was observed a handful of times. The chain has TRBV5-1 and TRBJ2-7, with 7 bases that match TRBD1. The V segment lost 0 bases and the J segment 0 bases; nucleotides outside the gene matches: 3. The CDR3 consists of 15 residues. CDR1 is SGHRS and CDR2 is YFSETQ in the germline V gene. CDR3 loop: CASSLEGTASYEQYF. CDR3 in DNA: TGCGCCAGCAGCTTGGAGGGGACAGCCTCCTACGAGCAGTACTTC.

As DNA, the CDR3 is TGTGCCATCAGTGATGTGGGACAGAACACTGAAGCTTTCTTT. As protein: CAISDVGQNTEAFF. The chain couples TRBV10-3 to TRBJ1-1; perhaps TRBD1 as D (6 bases). The V gene lost 3 bases and the J gene lost 1 base, with 9 bases spanning the gap. There are 14 residues in the CDR3. Germline V CDR1 and CDR2: ENHRY, SYGVKD.

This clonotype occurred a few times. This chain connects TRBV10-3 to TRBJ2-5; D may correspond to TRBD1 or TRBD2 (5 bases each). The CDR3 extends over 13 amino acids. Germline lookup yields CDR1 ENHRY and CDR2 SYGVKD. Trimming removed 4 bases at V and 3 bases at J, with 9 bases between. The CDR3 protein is CAISGGSEETQYF. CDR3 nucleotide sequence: TGTGCCATCAGTGGGGGGTCCGAAGAGACCCAGTACTTC.

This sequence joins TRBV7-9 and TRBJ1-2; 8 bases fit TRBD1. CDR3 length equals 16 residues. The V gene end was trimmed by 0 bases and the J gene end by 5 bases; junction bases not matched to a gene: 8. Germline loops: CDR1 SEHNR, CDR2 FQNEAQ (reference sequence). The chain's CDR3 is CASSLAQDRGGYGYTF. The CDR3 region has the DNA TGTGCCAGCAGCTTAGCGCAAGACAGGGGAGGATATGGCTACACCTTC.

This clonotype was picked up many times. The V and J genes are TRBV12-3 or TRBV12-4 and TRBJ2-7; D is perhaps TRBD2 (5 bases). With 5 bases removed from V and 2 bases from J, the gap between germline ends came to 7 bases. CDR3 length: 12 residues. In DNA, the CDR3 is TGTGCCAGCAGTACCGGGGCCTACGAGCAGTACTTC. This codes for CASSTGAYEQYF.

This CDR3 is CASSPGGEGPAKNIQYF. As DNA, the CDR3 is TGTGCCAGCAGCCCCGGTGGGGAGGGGCCGGCCAAAAACATTCAGTACTTC. This chain uses TRBV4-2 with TRBJ2-4; 7 nucleotides line up with TRBD2. After removal of 4 bases from V and 1 base from J, the junction contained 10 bases not matched to a gene. Germline CDR1 reads LGHNA; CDR2 reads YNFKEQ. The CDR3 runs to 17 residues.

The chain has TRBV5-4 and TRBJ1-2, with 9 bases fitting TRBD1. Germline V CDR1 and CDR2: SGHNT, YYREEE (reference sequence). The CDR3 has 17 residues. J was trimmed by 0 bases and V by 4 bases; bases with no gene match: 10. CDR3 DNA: TGTGCCAGCAGCCCTCCGGGACAGGGACTTTCTAACTATGGCTACACCTTC. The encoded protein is CASSPPGQGLSNYGYTF.

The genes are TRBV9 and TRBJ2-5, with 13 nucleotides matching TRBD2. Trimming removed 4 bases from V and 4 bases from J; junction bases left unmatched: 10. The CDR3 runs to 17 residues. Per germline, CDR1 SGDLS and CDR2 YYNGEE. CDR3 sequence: CASSSGLAGEWGETQYF. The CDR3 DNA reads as TGTGCCAGCAGCTCCGGACTAGCGGGGGAATGGGGAGAGACCCAGTACTTC.

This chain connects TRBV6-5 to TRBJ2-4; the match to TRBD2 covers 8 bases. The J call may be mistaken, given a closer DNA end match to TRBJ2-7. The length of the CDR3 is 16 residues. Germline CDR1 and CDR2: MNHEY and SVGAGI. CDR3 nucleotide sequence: TGTGCCAGCAGTTTAGTCGCAGCGGTAGCGGGGTTCGAGCAGTACTTC. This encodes CASSLVAAVAGFEQYF.

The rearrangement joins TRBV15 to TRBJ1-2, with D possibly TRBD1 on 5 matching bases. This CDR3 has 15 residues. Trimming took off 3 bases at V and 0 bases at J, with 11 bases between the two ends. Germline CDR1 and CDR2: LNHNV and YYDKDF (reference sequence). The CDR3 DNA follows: TGTGCCACCAGCAGGGGGACGCCAGCTAACTATGGCTACACCTTC. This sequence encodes CATSRGTPANYGYTF.